Given below is one TCR beta chain in context. There are 16 residues in the CDR3. The germline gives CDR1 SGHDN, CDR2 FVKESK. V lost 4 bases and J lost 0, with 16 bases in between. The entry originates in a study of shared T cell receptors in the human thymus. Assay used: immunoSEQ multiplex PCR; TCRdb lists only in-frame clones, some missing. The table shows approximately 730,000 clones, with 80% to 90% occurring only once. These data were likewise used in another study, on human thymus T cells. From that paper: The authors found apparently biased V and J gene usage in thymic and blood repertoires.

Source material: thymocytes. V is TRBV14 and J is TRBJ2-7; no definite D call. This sequence was found in a girl less than two years old with a congenital heart defect. This CDR3 is CASSPTSTSTSYEQYF. CDR3 nucleotides: TGTGCCAGCAGCCCTACCTCGACATCCACCTCCTACGAGCAGTACTTC.